These 27 T cell receptor beta chains were all obtained from the same sample, sequenced in a study of cytomegalovirus exposure and HLA in healthy donors. The PCR employed 60 Vbeta primers together with 13 Jbeta primers. Sequenced by immunoSEQ multiplex PCR; TCRdb stores in-frame clones only, minus some. The sample includes about 63,000 clones, approximately 73% of them seen just once. The specimen was PBMCs. The receptors were gathered from a man aged 45 to 65 in good health and CMV-seronegative.

V usage is TRBV5-1 and J usage is TRBJ2-3, with a weak D call TRBD1 (5 bases). The CDR3 is 13 residues long. Trimming pared 0 bases from V and 4 bases from J, leaving 6 bases between. CDR1 is SGHRS and CDR2 is YFSETQ in the germline V gene. CDR3 loop: CASSLGQPDTQYF. DNA for the CDR3: TGCGCCAGCAGCTTGGGACAGCCAGATACGCAGTATTTT.

This chain links TRBV4-1 with TRBJ1-4; 10 bases agree with TRBD1. Losses at the gene ends were 0 bases for V and 7 bases for J; bases not matched to a gene: 5. The CDR3 extends over 16 amino acids. Germline CDR1 and CDR2: MGHRA and YSYEKL. CDR3 loop: CASSQDQRTGGEKLFF. For the CDR3, the DNA is TGCGCCAGCAGCCAAGATCAAAGGACAGGGGGTGAAAAACTGTTTTTT.

CDR3 protein: CASGLRGGQADTQYF. The CDR3 DNA follows: TGTGCCAGCGGACTACGGGGGGGTCAGGCAGATACGCAGTATTTT. The chain combines TRBV6-1 with TRBJ2-3, with 8 bases aligning to TRBD2. The ends lost 8 bases at V and 4 bases at J; junction bases unmatched: 11. CDR1 and CDR2 (germline): MNHNS, SASEGT. The CDR3 consists of 15 residues.

This clone came up a few times. This chain links TRBV6-6 with TRBJ1-5; a possible D gene is TRBD1 (5 bases). The CDR3 runs to 15 residues. Germline-derived CDR1 and CDR2 are MNHNY and SVGAGI (reference sequence). Trimming took 2 bases from V and 3 from J, leaving 11 bases between them. The CDR3 sequence: CASSYIARANQPQHF. CDR3 bases: TGTGCCAGCAGTTACATCGCCAGGGCCAATCAGCCCCAGCATTTT.

Concerning this clone: One end of the junction does not line up with germline, which may come from a read error. This rearrangement joins TRBV7-9 to TRBJ1-1; weak D call: TRBD1 (5 bases). Germline V CDR1 and CDR2: SEHNR, FQNEAQ (reference sequence). CDR3 length: 12 residues. The chain's CDR3 is CSSVRGSTEAFF. The CDR3 DNA reads TGTTCCAGCGTTCGGGGGAGCACTGAAGCTTTCTTT.

The chain joins TRBV5-1 to TRBJ2-2; perhaps TRBD1 as D (6 bases). This CDR3 is 18 amino acids long. CDR1 is SGHRS and CDR2 is YFSETQ in the germline V gene. With 4 bases removed from V and 5 bases from J, the gap between germline ends came to 24 bases. Here the CDR3 DNA reads TGCGCCAGCAGCAACCACATAGGGGGTAGGATTGGGACCGGGGAGCTGTTTTTT. The encoded protein is CASSNHIGGRIGTGELFF. Looking up the rest from reference TRBV5-1 and TRBJ2-2 gives the full variable domain: KAGVTQTPRYLIKTRGQQVTLSCSPISGHRSVSWYQQTPGQGLQFLFEYFSETQRNKGNFPGRFSGRQFSNSRSEMNVSTLELGDSALYLCASSNHIGGRIGTGELFFGEGSRLTVL.

The chain joins TRBV5-1 to TRBJ2-4; the D gene is possibly TRBD2 (7 bases). CDR3 length equals 16 residues. Germline CDR1 is SGHRS and CDR2 is YFSETQ. Trimming removed 4 bases from V and 0 bases from J, with 14 bases in between. CDR3 amino acids: CASSPLGGVAKNIQYF. CDR3 coding DNA: TGCGCCAGCAGCCCCTTAGGGGGGGTAGCCAAAAACATTCAGTACTTC.

The gene calls are TRBV5-6 and TRBJ1-1; TRBD1 might be the D (6 bases). There are 15 residues in the CDR3. Germline V gene data show CDR1 as SGHDT and CDR2 as YYEEEE. Trimming removed 3 bases from V and 5 bases from J, with 17 bases in between. The CDR3 DNA follows: TGTGCCAGCAGCTCCCGACAGGCGAGGTGGACTGAAGCTTTCTTT. This translates into CASSSRQARWTEAFF.

V and J are TRBV9 and TRBJ2-3; TRBD2 is a possible D gene (6 bases). Germline V gene sequence: CDR1 SGDLS, CDR2 YYNGEE. Trimming cost V 3 bases and J 1 base, with 9 bases left between them. This CDR3 region has 14 residues. CDR3 DNA: TGTGCCAGCAGCGCGGGGGTGGGCACAGATACGCAGTATTTT. Protein product: CASSAGVGTDTQYF.

This CDR3 reads CASSVRLDADTQYF. The CDR3 DNA follows: TGTGCCAGCAGCGTTCGACTAGATGCAGATACGCAGTATTTT. The rearrangement links TRBV9 to TRBJ2-3; a weak D match, TRBD2 (6 bases). CDR1 is SGDLS and CDR2 is YYNGEE in the germline V gene. V lost 2 bases to trimming and J lost 4 bases, with 11 bases between them. The CDR3 sequence is 14 residues long.

This clone was counted between two and nine times. This chain connects TRBV2 to TRBJ1-5, with TRBD1 matching 8 bases. This CDR3 is built from 15 residues. Germline-derived CDR1 and CDR2 are SNHLY and FYNNEI. The V segment lost 7 bases and the J segment 3 bases; nucleotides outside the gene matches: 8. The DNA for the CDR3 is TGTGCCAGCACCGCTCCGACAGGGGACAATCAGCCCCAGCATTTT. The encoded protein is CASTAPTGDNQPQHF.

V gene TRBV19 combines with J gene TRBJ1-1, with 10 bases identical to TRBD1. The germline gives CDR1 LNHDA, CDR2 SQIVND (reference sequence). This CDR3 is built from 16 residues. The J segment lost 7 bases and the V segment lost 8 bases, leaving 16 bases of the junction unmatched. The CDR3 bases are TGTGCCAGTCTCATGACAGGGGGCTTGTCAATAAATGAAGCTTTCTTT. This codes for CASLMTGGLSINEAFF.

The table lists this clone with a count of one. V and J are TRBV27 and TRBJ1-5, with D perhaps TRBD1 (5 bases). Germline-derived CDR1 and CDR2 are MNHEY and SMNVEV (reference sequence). The CDR3 extends over 14 amino acids. Trimming took 6 bases from V and 4 from J, leaving 13 bases between them. This chain's CDR3 is CASRGDSRNQPQHF. CDR3 sequence (DNA): TGTGCCAGCAGGGGCGACAGTCGTAATCAGCCCCAGCATTTT.

The chain recombines TRBV30 with TRBJ1-6; TRBD1 aligns across 12 bases. From germline, CDR1 is GTSNPN and CDR2 SVGIG (reference sequence). Trimming took 3 bases from V and 3 from J; bases not matched to a gene: 6. CDR3 length: 17 residues. The CDR3 reads CAWSSGTGGFYNSPLHF. Here the CDR3 DNA reads TGTGCCTGGAGCTCCGGGACAGGGGGCTTCTATAATTCACCCCTCCACTTT.

This clone was detected only a few times. CDR3 DNA: TGTGCCAGCAGCAAGGGGACAGCACTCGATCAGCCCCAGCATTTT. Its translation: CASSKGTALDQPQHF. The V and J genes are TRBV21-1 and TRBJ1-5; the table calls TRBD1, which could not be checked here. TRBV21-1 is a recognized pseudogene. The CDR3 is 15 amino acids.

The chain is built from TRBV7-6 and TRBJ1-2; 7 bases are a match to TRBD1. CDR3 length: 13 residues. Trimming removed 4 bases from V and 8 bases from J; junction bases left unmatched: 7. Germline-derived CDR1 and CDR2 are SGHVS and FNYEAQ. CDR3 coding DNA: TGTGCCAGCAGCTCTACAGGGGCTAGAGGCTACACCTTC. Amino acid sequence: CASSSTGARGYTF.

J is TRBJ2-3 and V is TRBV27; D gene uncertain. Germline V CDR1 and CDR2: MNHEY, SMNVEV (reference sequence). Trimming removed 4 bases at V and 1 base at J, with 9 bases between. The CDR3 contains 14 residues. This CDR3 is CASSWLPRTDTQYF. CDR3 coding DNA: TGTGCCAGCAGTTGGCTCCCTCGCACAGATACGCAGTATTTT.

The chain combines TRBV29-1 with TRBJ2-2; D is possibly TRBD1 (5 bases). The V and J ends lost 7 bases and 7 bases respectively, with 22 bases between them. The germline CDR1 and CDR2 sequences are SQVTM and ANQGSEA. CDR3 length: 15 amino acids. The CDR3 is CSAAPGAPTVGELFF. The CDR3 region has the DNA TGCAGCGCCGCACCTGGGGCGCCGACCGTCGGGGAGCTGTTTTTT.

The chain recombines TRBV7-6 with TRBJ2-7, with 8 nucleotides matching TRBD1. The CDR3 is 14 residues long. With 0 bases clipped from V and 5 bases from J, the junction kept 3 bases outside the gene matches. Germline V lookup: CDR1 SGHVS, CDR2 FNYEAQ. CDR3 sequence reads: CASSLALTGDEQYF. The CDR3 coding sequence is TGTGCCAGCAGCTTAGCGCTGACAGGGGACGAGCAGTACTTC.

The chain is built from TRBV5-1 and TRBJ2-5; 8 nucleotides agree with TRBD1. The CDR3 sequence is 15 residues long. Trimming removed 4 bases from V and 2 bases from J; junction bases left unmatched: 7. Germline CDR1 and CDR2: SGHRS and YFSETQ. DNA for the CDR3: TGCGCCAGCAGCCAATGGACAGGGTTGCAAGAGACCCAGTACTTC. Translation gives CASSQWTGLQETQYF. Supplemented by reference TRBV5-1 and TRBJ2-5, the full variable domain reads KAGVTQTPRYLIKTRGQQVTLSCSPISGHRSVSWYQQTPGQGLQFLFEYFSETQRNKGNFPGRFSGRQFSNSRSEMNVSTLELGDSALYLCASSQWTGLQETQYFGPGTRLLVL.

The CDR3, as DNA: TGTGCTAGTGGTTTGCAGAGACAGATCCAAGAGACCCAGTACTTC. Protein: CASGLQRQIQETQYF. This rearrangement joins TRBV12-5 to TRBJ2-5; tentatively, D is TRBD1 (5 bases). This CDR3 comprises 15 residues. The V gene's germline CDR1 is LGHNT and CDR2 FRNRAP. V was pared by 2 bases and J by 1 base, with 11 bases between.

This clone was seen a handful of times. The chain couples TRBV5-1 to TRBJ1-4; possible D gene TRBD1, 5 bases. The CDR3 is 15 amino acids. Germline assignment: CDR1 SGHRS and CDR2 YFSETQ. V was shortened by 0 bases and J by 7 bases, with 13 bases between the two germline ends. Here the CDR3 DNA reads TGCGCCAGCAGCTTGGGGGCAGGGAATGGTGAAAAACTGTTTTTT. It is translated as CASSLGAGNGEKLFF.

This chain joins TRBV12-2 and TRBJ2-7; the table's D call, TRBD1, was not checked against the DNA. TRBV12-2 is flagged as a pseudogene. The CDR3 loop spans 18 amino acids. CDR3 DNA: TGTGCAAGTCGCTTCCCACGGACCTCAGGGCGGAATTCCTACGAGCAGTACTTC. It is translated as CASRFPRTSGRNSYEQYF.

This clone came up a few times. This chain connects TRBV19 to TRBJ2-6, with 8 bases aligning to TRBD1. Germline CDR1 reads LNHDA; CDR2 reads SQIVND (reference sequence). V trimming: 7 bases; J trimming: 0 bases; junction bases outside the gene matches: 5. The CDR3 loop spans 16 amino acids. The CDR3 DNA is TGTGCCAGTATTAGGACAGGGCCCTCTGGGGCCAACGTCCTGACTTTC. This sequence encodes CASIRTGPSGANVLTF.

This clone turned up a few times. The chain couples TRBV14 to TRBJ2-5; D might be TRBD1 (6 bases). The CDR3 runs to 14 residues. V lost 3 bases and J 6 bases, leaving 14 bases between the germline ends. Germline V gene sequence: CDR1 SGHDN, CDR2 FVKESK. The CDR3 DNA follows: TGTGCCAGCAGCCAGCTGGACAGTAGAAAGACCCAGTACTTC. Translation gives CASSQLDSRKTQYF.

The V gene is TRBV5-1, the J gene TRBJ2-5; 8 bases agree with TRBD1. This CDR3 is 14 amino acids long. With 0 bases clipped from V and 4 bases from J, the junction kept 2 bases outside the gene matches. The germline gives CDR1 SGHRS, CDR2 YFSETQ. CDR3 sequence: CASSLAGTGETQYF. The CDR3, as DNA: TGCGCCAGCAGCTTGGCCGGGACAGGAGAGACCCAGTACTTC.

The rearrangement joins TRBV6-5 to TRBJ2-7; the match to TRBD1 covers 10 bases. The V gene's germline CDR1 is MNHEY and CDR2 SVGAGI. There are 15 residues in the CDR3. V was clipped by 6 bases and J by 3 bases; unmatched bases: 8. The CDR3 DNA reads as TGTGCCAGCAGAGATCTGACAGGGGGCTTCTACGAGCAGTACTTC. It translates to CASRDLTGGFYEQYF.